Shown below are 4 T cell receptor beta chains from a single sample sequenced in a study of blood T cell repertoires in COVID-19 (TCRdb year 2020). Library prep was done by the immunoSEQ multiplex PCR assay. The table was pulled from immuneACCESS by TCRdb, which kept in-frame rearrangements only. Such tables lose some clones; where checked, under half of the loss comes from unresolved V genes, and the rest has no known cause. The sample table shows approximately 140,000 clones, and roughly 84% are seen once. Under 5.5% of the sample rests with the top ten. The sequenced sample consisted of PBMCs or T cells enriched from blood (not recorded which). These receptors originate from a man aged 40-49 years with acute COVID-19.

This clone was counted a single time. J is TRBJ2-2 and V is TRBV27, with D maybe TRBD1 (5 bases). This CDR3 is 14 amino acids long. The germline V gene encodes CDR1 MNHEY and CDR2 SMNVEV (reference sequence). Between the trimmed V and J ends, which lost 6 bases and 6 bases, there was a span of 14 bases. CDR3 loop: CASSPLRVSGELFF. In nucleotides, the CDR3 is TGTGCCAGCAGCCCCCTCAGGGTCTCCGGGGAGCTGTTTTTT.

V is TRBV7-9 and J is TRBJ2-3, with 8 bases fitting TRBD2. V lost 4 bases, J lost 0 bases, and 3 bases stayed unmatched. The V gene's germline CDR1 is SEHNR and CDR2 FQNEAQ (reference sequence). The CDR3 length is 15 residues. CDR3 amino acids: CASSWTGGSTDTQYF. The CDR3, as DNA: TGTGCCAGCAGCTGGACGGGGGGGAGCACAGATACGCAGTATTTT.

This clone showed up just once. This chain links TRBV5-8 with TRBJ1-5, with unresolved D. The CDR3 spans 14 residues. Germline V gene data show CDR1 as SGHTS and CDR2 as YDEGEE. The V gene lost 6 bases and the J gene lost 1 base, with 11 bases spanning the gap. The CDR3 region is CASMSGYSNQPQHF. CDR3 nucleotide sequence: TGTGCCAGCATGAGCGGGTACAGCAATCAGCCCCAGCATTTT.

The V gene is TRBV5-6, the J gene TRBJ2-7; perhaps TRBD1 as D (5 bases). The germline gives CDR1 SGHDT, CDR2 YYEEEE. The CDR3 is 13 amino acids. With 6 bases removed from V and 9 bases from J, the gap between germline ends came to 19 bases. CDR3 coding DNA: TGTGCCAGCACCTTCGGTCAGGGCCACGGGCAGTACTTC. The encoded protein is CASTFGQGHGQYF.